These 10 T cell receptor beta chains share one sample of origin, sequenced in a study of spatial heterogeneity in lung cancer. TCRdb called the 5' RACE reads again in MiXCR, with one record for every CDR3 protein. The data hold around 87,000 distinct CDR3 sequences, with over 9.5% observed a single time. Documented time point: sample taken at primary tumor resection. Sequenced here: PBMCs, sampled at surgery. Source of these receptors: a male donor with early-stage non-small cell lung cancer.

This clonotype appeared a few times. This rearrangement joins TRBV4-3 to TRBJ2-1; possibly TRBD1 for D (6 bases). The CDR3 covers 15 residues. V lost 0 bases and J lost 8, with 14 bases in between. Looked up from germline, CDR1 is LGHNA and CDR2 is YSLEER. CDR3 in amino acids: CASSQEGTGWYEQFF. The CDR3 DNA sequence: TGCGCCAGCAGCCAAGAAGGAACAGGGTGGTATGAGCAGTTCTTC.

This clonotype was picked up a small number of times. V is TRBV20-1 and J is TRBJ2-7; 8 bases agree with TRBD1. Germline V gene sequence: CDR1 DFQATT, CDR2 SNEGSKA (reference sequence). This CDR3 region has 11 residues. V trimming: 6 bases; J trimming: 5 bases; junction bases outside the gene matches: 3. The CDR3: CSADRGDEQYF. The DNA of the CDR3 is TGCAGTGCCGACAGGGGCGACGAGCAGTACTTC.

The rearrangement uses TRBV28 and TRBJ1-2; the match to TRBD1 covers 8 bases. Trimming took 1 base from V and 6 from J; bases not matched to a gene: 7. Germline CDR1 MDHEN, CDR2 SYDVKM. The CDR3 extends over 15 amino acids. CDR3 bases: TGTGCCAGCAGTTTATTTACCGGACAGGGACATGGCTACACCTTC. This codes for CASSLFTGQGHGYTF.

The J gene is TRBJ1-2, the V gene TRBV28, with 7 positions matching TRBD1. After removal of 6 bases from V and 2 bases from J, the junction contained 6 bases not matched to a gene. Germline-derived CDR1 and CDR2 are MDHEN and SYDVKM. The CDR3 runs to 14 residues. CDR3 region: CASSLGQANYGYTF. CDR3 in DNA: TGTGCCAGCAGCCTTGGACAGGCGAACTATGGCTACACCTTC.

As to this clonotype: It may be a read error: a sequence one base away is much more abundant. CDR3 residues: CASRDRGREQNF. The CDR3 region has the DNA TGTGCCAGCAGGGACAGGGGAAGGGAGCAGAACTTC. The gene calls are TRBV12-3 or TRBV12-4 and TRBJ2-7, with 9 bases fitting TRBD1. The CDR3 is made up of 12 amino acids.

This clonotype was detected only a few times. The chain uses TRBV20-1 and TRBJ1-1; a possible D gene is TRBD1 (6 bases). V was cut by 7 bases and J by 2 bases, with 14 bases left in between. Germline CDR1 is DFQATT and CDR2 is SNEGSKA (reference sequence). CDR3 size: 13 residues. The CDR3 reads CSVRRGFNTEAFF. The CDR3 DNA reads as TGCAGTGTTCGCAGGGGTTTTAACACTGAAGCTTTCTTT.

This clonotype has more than one count but fewer than ten. The CDR3, as DNA: TGTGCCATCAGTGATAGGCTCACCGGGGAGCTGTTTTTT. Translating gives CAISDRLTGELFF. The chain links TRBV10-3 to TRBJ2-2; D uncertain. Germline CDR1 is ENHRY and CDR2 is SYGVKD. This CDR3 comprises 13 residues. V gave up 3 bases and J gave up 4 bases, with 6 bases separating them.

V gene TRBV6-6 combines with J gene TRBJ2-5, with TRBD1 matching over 9 bases. The CDR3 extends over 14 amino acids. The germline CDR1 and CDR2 sequences are MNHNY and SVGAGI (reference sequence). Trimming cost V 6 bases and J 5 bases; bases outside gene matches: 7. CDR3 amino acids: CASSWTGEGETQYF. The CDR3 nucleotides read TGTGCCAGCAGCTGGACAGGGGAGGGGGAGACCCAGTACTTC.

V gene TRBV20-1 combines with J gene TRBJ1-5; D not resolved. The CDR3 runs to 14 residues. Germline CDR1 is DFQATT and CDR2 is SNEGSKA (reference sequence). The germline V and J ends were trimmed by 7 bases and 1 base, with 14 bases remaining between them. DNA of the CDR3: TGCAGTGTTAACCCTCGAGGCAGCAATCAGCCCCAGCATTTT. Encoded protein: CSVNPRGSNQPQHF.

The rearrangement joins TRBV4-1 to TRBJ2-2, with D possibly TRBD1 on 5 matching bases. V dropped 0 bases and J dropped 4 bases, with 9 bases sitting between them. Germline V gives CDR1 MGHRA, CDR2 YSYEKL. The length of the CDR3 is 15 residues. The CDR3 region has the DNA TGCGCCAGCAGCCAAGAGGGTAGGGGCACCGGGGAGCTGTTTTTT. It specifies CASSQEGRGTGELFF.